The next 17 T cell receptor beta chains were all read from a single sample in a study of beta chain features in type 1 diabetes. Sequenced material consisted of expressed TCRB transcripts (all of the isolated RNA was reverse transcribed). The table came from immunoSEQ multiplex PCR; TCRdb's copy has only in-frame clones and leaves some out. Of 150,000 or so clones listed, around 10% are singletons. The sequenced sample consisted of central memory CD4+ T cells from blood. The receptors stem from a man younger than 35 in good health.

In regard to this clone: Other DNA sequences in this sample translate to the same CDR3. V gene TRBV9 combines with J gene TRBJ1-2; 11 bases map to TRBD1. Germline loops: CDR1 SGDLS, CDR2 YYNGEE. Trimming took 3 bases from V and 2 from J; bases not matched to a gene: 3. CDR3 length: 15 amino acids. In nucleotides, the CDR3 is TGTGCCAGCAGCGCCGGGACAGGGGGAAACTATGGCTACACCTTC. Translating gives CASSAGTGGNYGYTF.

This clone was recorded a few times. The chain couples TRBV6-5 to TRBJ2-5; tentative D call: TRBD2 (6 bases). This CDR3 comprises 15 residues. The germline V gene has CDR1 MNHEY and CDR2 SVGAGI. Trimming removed 3 bases from V and 3 bases from J, with 14 bases in between. The CDR3, as DNA: TGTGCCAGCAGTTATGGGGGGTTGGGTAAAGAGACCCAGTACTTC. This gives the protein CASSYGGLGKETQYF.

This clone was observed at least ten times. The J gene is TRBJ2-7, the V gene TRBV27; possible D gene TRBD2, 6 bases. This CDR3 comprises 18 residues. V was clipped by 6 bases and J by 0 bases, with 24 bases between them. Germline CDR1 and CDR2: MNHEY and SMNVEV (reference sequence). As DNA, the CDR3 is TGTGCCAGCAGGGGAGGACTTAGTTGGTCCCACCACTCCTACGAGCAGTACTTC. It codes for CASRGGLSWSHHSYEQYF.

The sample holds a few counts of this clone. This chain joins TRBV4-2 and TRBJ2-1, with 11 positions matching TRBD2. The ends lost 4 bases at V and 15 bases at J; junction bases unmatched: 11. Germline V lookup: CDR1 LGHNA, CDR2 YNFKEQ. The CDR3 contains 14 residues. The CDR3 DNA sequence: TGTGCCAGCAGCCGTGAGCTAGCGGGGGGCCAGCCGTTCTTC. Translation: CASSRELAGGQPFF.

This chain uses TRBV30 with TRBJ2-5; D possibly corresponds to TRBD1 (5 bases). V gave up 3 bases and J gave up 5 bases, with 10 bases separating them. The CDR3 runs to 12 residues. Looked up from germline, CDR1 is GTSNPN and CDR2 is SVGIG (reference sequence). CDR3: CAWSRQGETQYF. CDR3 DNA: TGTGCCTGGAGCCGGCAGGGTGAGACCCAGTACTTC.

The chain uses TRBV10-3 and TRBJ2-2, with 11 nucleotides matching TRBD1. CDR1 and CDR2 from the germline V gene are ENHRY and SYGVKD. The CDR3 sequence is 16 residues long. V lost 8 bases, J lost 3 bases, and 8 bases stayed unmatched. The CDR3 sequence: CAIRGQGDQDTGELFF. The CDR3 nucleotides read TGTGCCATCCGGGGACAGGGGGATCAGGACACCGGGGAGCTGTTTTTT.

The CDR3, as DNA: TGTGCCAGCAGCCAAGATTGGTCGGGGCTACGCACCTTC. As protein: CASSQDWSGLRTF. The chain is built from TRBV14 and TRBJ1-2, with D possibly matching TRBD1 (5 bases). Germline values: CDR1 SGHDN, CDR2 FVKESK. V was clipped by 0 bases and J by 13 bases, with 15 bases between them. This CDR3 region has 13 residues.

The gene calls are TRBV2 and TRBJ2-1, with 12 bases identical to TRBD2. V trimming: 4 bases; J trimming: 10 bases; junction bases outside the gene matches: 8. Germline V CDR1 and CDR2: SNHLY, FYNNEI. CDR3 length: 15 residues. The CDR3 region has the DNA TGTGCCAGCAGTGTCCTAGCGGGAGGGCCGGTGGAGCAGTTCTTC. Translating it yields CASSVLAGGPVEQFF. Full variable domain (missing parts from reference TRBV2 and TRBJ2-1): EPEVTQTPSHQVTQMGQEVILRCVPISNHLYFYWYRQILGQKVEFLVSFYNNEISEKSEIFDDQFSVERPDGSNFTLKIRSTKLEDSAMYFCASSVLAGGPVEQFFGPGTRLTVL.

The chain carries TRBV5-1 and TRBJ2-2, with a tentative D call TRBD1 (6 bases). CDR3 length: 16 residues. V dropped 2 bases and J dropped 2 bases, with 13 bases sitting between them. Germline V gene sequence: CDR1 SGHRS, CDR2 YFSETQ. The CDR3 reads CASSFTGTTNTGELFF. The DNA for the CDR3 is TGCGCCAGCAGCTTTACCGGGACAACCAACACCGGGGAGCTGTTTTTT.

This clone was seen only a few times. The DNA of the CDR3 is TGCAGCGTTGGACGGGGGGCGGACGGGGAGACCCAGTACTTC. Its protein is CSVGRGADGETQYF. This chain links TRBV29-1 with TRBJ2-5; the D gene is possibly TRBD2 (7 bases). The CDR3 spans 14 residues. Germline V gene lookup returns CDR1 SQVTM and CDR2 ANQGSEA. V was shortened by 4 bases and J by 5 bases, with 17 bases between the two germline ends.

This clone was observed a handful of times. The same CDR3 arises from other DNA sequences in this sample as well. The rearrangement joins TRBV27 to TRBJ1-6; D gene unclear. CDR3 length: 15 amino acids. Looked up from germline, CDR1 is MNHEY and CDR2 is SMNVEV (reference sequence). The V and J ends lost 8 bases and 0 bases respectively, with 11 bases between them. The CDR3 DNA is TGTGCCAGCCGGACGGGGAGCTCCTATAATTCACCCCTCCACTTT. Translation gives CASRTGSSYNSPLHF.

The genes are TRBV27 and TRBJ2-5; weak D call: TRBD1 (6 bases). CDR1 and CDR2 (germline): MNHEY, SMNVEV (reference sequence). V lost 3 bases and J lost 2, with 7 bases in between. CDR3 length equals 13 residues. The CDR3 region has the DNA TGTGCCAGCAGTTTTAGGGGGCAAGAGACCCAGTACTTC. It specifies CASSFRGQETQYF.

The rearrangement uses TRBV27 and TRBJ1-6; D is undetermined. V was cut by 2 bases and J by 7 bases, with 9 bases left in between. The CDR3 contains 14 residues. Germline-derived CDR1 and CDR2 are MNHEY and SMNVEV (reference sequence). Here the CDR3 DNA reads TGTGCCAGCAGTTTAGGGCCAGCGAATTCACCCCTCCACTTT. Translated, it gives CASSLGPANSPLHF.

V gene TRBV9 combines with J gene TRBJ2-7, with TRBD1 matching over 7 bases. Trimming cost V 3 bases and J 6 bases; bases outside gene matches: 6. The CDR3 loop spans 13 amino acids. Germline V gene lookup returns CDR1 SGDLS and CDR2 YYNGEE. The CDR3 DNA is TGTGCCAGCAGCGCGGACAGGTTTGGCGAGCAGTACTTC. Translation: CASSADRFGEQYF.

This rearrangement joins TRBV6-5 to TRBJ1-1; D not resolved. Germline CDR1 is MNHEY and CDR2 is SVGAGI. This CDR3 contains 11 residues. Deletions cut 7 bases from V and 7 bases from J, with 10 bases between. The CDR3 DNA sequence: TGTGCCAGCACCCATCGGGGTGAAGCTTTCTTT. Translated: CASTHRGEAFF.

This clone occurred a few times. The chain uses TRBV15 and TRBJ2-5, with a tentative D call TRBD1 (6 bases). Trimming took off 6 bases at V and 5 bases at J, with 13 bases between the two ends. Germline CDR1 and CDR2: LNHNV and YYDKDF (reference sequence). CDR3 length equals 13 residues. In DNA, the CDR3 is TGTGCCACCAGGCCGGGACATCGGGAGACCCAGTACTTC. This sequence encodes CATRPGHRETQYF.

The sample holds a few counts of this clone. This sequence joins TRBV6-5 and TRBJ2-7; D is possibly TRBD1 or TRBD2 (6 bases each). Germline assignment: CDR1 MNHEY and CDR2 SVGAGI. CDR3 length: 16 amino acids. V lost 4 bases and J 1 base, leaving 17 bases between the germline ends. This CDR3 reads CASSWDTSNPSYEQYF. DNA for the CDR3: TGTGCCAGCAGTTGGGACACTAGCAATCCTTCCTACGAGCAGTACTTC.